Each of the 5 T cell receptor beta chains below was sequenced from the same sample in a study of cytotoxic CD8 clonotypes in ibrutinib-treated CLL. The assay was immunoSEQ multiplex PCR, and TCRdb's table has in-frame clones only and misses some. The table records some 310,000 clones, approximately 80% of them present only once. Sequenced here: PBMCs, sampled before ibrutinib treatment. All receptors derive from a human donor with chronic lymphocytic leukemia.

The chain combines TRBV25-1 with TRBJ2-1; D is possibly TRBD1 (6 bases). CDR3 length equals 14 residues. V was cut by 2 bases and J by 6 bases, with 11 bases left in between. CDR1 and CDR2 from the germline V gene are MGHDK and SYGVNS. CDR3: CASSESARGNEQFF. CDR3 coding DNA: TGTGCCAGCAGTGAAAGCGCCAGGGGCAATGAGCAGTTCTTC.

This rearrangement joins TRBV9 to TRBJ2-3; possible D gene TRBD2, 6 bases. CDR3 length equals 13 residues. V dropped 5 bases and J dropped 0 bases, with 7 bases sitting between them. CDR1 is SGDLS, CDR2 YYNGEE, per germline. This chain's CDR3 is CASRGTSTDTQYF. The CDR3 DNA follows: TGTGCCAGCAGGGGGACTAGCACAGATACGCAGTATTTT.

This clone showed up just a few times. The chain combines TRBV4-3 with TRBJ2-7; a possible D gene is TRBD1 (5 bases). This CDR3 comprises 14 residues. Germline values: CDR1 LGHNA, CDR2 YSLEER. Trimming left V 0 bases short and J 5 bases short, with 11 bases between. CDR3 loop: CASSQELRVDEQYF. CDR3 DNA: TGCGCCAGCAGCCAAGAGCTCAGGGTAGACGAGCAGTACTTC.

This clone appeared a few times. V gene TRBV7-8 combines with J gene TRBJ1-5, with a tentative D call TRBD1 (6 bases). The germline gives CDR1 SGHVS, CDR2 FQNEAQ. This CDR3 comprises 13 residues. Trimming shortened V by 3 bases and J by 7 bases, and 10 bases separated the two germline ends. The CDR3 sequence: CASSLQGRQPQHF. The CDR3, as DNA: TGTGCCAGCAGCTTGCAGGGGCGGCAGCCCCAGCATTTT.

V usage is TRBV4-1 and J usage is TRBJ2-1; TRBD2 matches at 13 bases. V shed 6 bases, J shed 5 bases, and the junction held 4 bases outside the gene matches. Germline V lookup: CDR1 MGHRA, CDR2 YSYEKL. CDR3 size: 15 residues. DNA of the CDR3: TGCGCCAGCAGTCAGGGACTAGCGGGAAACAATGAGCAGTTCTTC. Its translation: CASSQGLAGNNEQFF.